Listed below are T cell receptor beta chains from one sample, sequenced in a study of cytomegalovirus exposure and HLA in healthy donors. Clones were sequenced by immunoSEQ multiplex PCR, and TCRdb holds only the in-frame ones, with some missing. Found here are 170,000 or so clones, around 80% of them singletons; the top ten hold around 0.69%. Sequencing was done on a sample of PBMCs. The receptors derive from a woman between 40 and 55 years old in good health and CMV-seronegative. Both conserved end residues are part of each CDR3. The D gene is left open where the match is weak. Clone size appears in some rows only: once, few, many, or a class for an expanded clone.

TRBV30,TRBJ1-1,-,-,TGTGCCTGGACCCGGCGGGGGAACACTGAAGCTTTCTTT,CAWTRRGNTEAFF
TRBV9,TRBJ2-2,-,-,TGTGCCAGCAGCGTAGATGTGGGAGCTACCGGGGAGCTGTTTTTT,CASSVDVGATGELFF
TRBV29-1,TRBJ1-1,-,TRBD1,TGCAGCGGGGGGACAGGACCGGGCACTGAAGCTTTCTTT,CSGGTGPGTEAFF
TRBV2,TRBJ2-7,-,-,TGTGCCAGCAGTCCACCCATATTTCGGTTATACGAGCAGTACTTC,CASSPPIFRLYEQYF
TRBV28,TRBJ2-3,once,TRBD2,TGTGCCAGCAGTTTAGGGGGGTCTAGCGGGAGGTCTGGGCAGTATTTT,CASSLGGSSGRSGQYF
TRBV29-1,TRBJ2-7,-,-,TGCAGCGTTGCCGGGACAGGGGACGCTAGCGGGATCGACGAGCAGTACTTC,CSVAGTGDASGIDEQYF
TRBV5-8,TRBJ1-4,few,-,TGTGCCAGCAGCTTATCAGGGGTTAGAAGTGAAAAACTGTTTTTT,CASSLSGVRSEKLFF
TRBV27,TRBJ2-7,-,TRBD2,TGTGCCAGCAGTTTTTTTTCCAGCGGGAGTTGGTACGAGCAGTACTTC,CASSFFSSGSWYEQYF
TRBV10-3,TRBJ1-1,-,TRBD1,TGTGCCATCAGTAGAGGACAGGGAAGACACACTGAAGCTTTCTTT,CAISRGQGRHTEAFF
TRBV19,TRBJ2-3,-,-,TGTGCCAGTAGCACAGGGCCAGGCACAGATACGCAGTATTTT,CASSTGPGTDTQYF
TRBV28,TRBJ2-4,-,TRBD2,TGTGCCAGCAGTTTGTGGGGGGGTGGGAAGGACATTCAGTACTTC,CASSLWGGGKDIQYF
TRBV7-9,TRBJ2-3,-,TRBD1,TGTGCCAGCAGCACGGACAGGAGGACAGATACGCAGTATTTT,CASSTDRRTDTQYF
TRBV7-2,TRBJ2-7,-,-,TGTGCCAGCAGCTTAGCAAGCTCCACCCCTATTGCCGAGCAGTACTTC,CASSLASSTPIAEQYF
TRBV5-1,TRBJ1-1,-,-,TGCGCCAGCAGCACCGACAGGCCGGTCACTGAAGCTTTCTTT,CASSTDRPVTEAFF
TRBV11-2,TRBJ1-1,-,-,TGTGCCAGCAGCTTAGTATCGGGGGTGAGGACTGAAGCTTTCTTT,CASSLVSGVRTEAFF
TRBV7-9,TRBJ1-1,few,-,TGTGCCAGCAGCTTAGCGACAGGTGGCACTGAAGCTTTCTTT,CASSLATGGTEAFF
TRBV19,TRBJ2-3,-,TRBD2,TGTGCCAGTAGTATCGGGGGACTAGCGGGGGGGCAAGATACGCAGTATTTT,CASSIGGLAGGQDTQYF
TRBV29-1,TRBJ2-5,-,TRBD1,TGCAGCGTCCTTGGACAGGGCCTTCCTGGGGAGACCCAGTACTTC,CSVLGQGLPGETQYF
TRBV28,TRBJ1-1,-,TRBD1,TGTGCCACCTCAAACGGGGGACAGGGGAACACTGAAGCTTTCTTT,CATSNGGQGNTEAFF
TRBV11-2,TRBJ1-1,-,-,TGTGCCAGCAGCTTAATCAGAGGGAGGGACACTGAAGCTTTCTTT,CASSLIRGRDTEAFF
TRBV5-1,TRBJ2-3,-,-,TGCGCCAGCAGCGGGGGGGCGGCAGATACGCAGTATTTT,CASSGGAADTQYF
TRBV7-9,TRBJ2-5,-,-,TGTGCCAGCAGCTTAGCTAGCGGCCGACGGGAGACCCAGTACTTC,CASSLASGRRETQYF
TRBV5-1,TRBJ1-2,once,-,TGCGCCAGCAGCCCAGAGGATGGACGGGGGGCGGCATATCGCTACACCTTC,CASSPEDGRGAAYRYTF
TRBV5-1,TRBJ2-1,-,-,TGCGCCAGCAGCTTGGTCGCTAGCTACAATGAGCAGTTCTTC,CASSLVASYNEQFF
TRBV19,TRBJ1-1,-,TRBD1,TGTGCCAGTAGTATGTCGGGACAGCAGAACACTGAAGCTTTCTTT,CASSMSGQQNTEAFF
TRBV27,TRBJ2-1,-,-,TGTGCCAGCAGTTTGAGTTCGGCGGGTGAGCAGTTCTTC,CASSLSSAGEQFF
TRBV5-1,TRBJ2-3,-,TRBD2,TGCGCCAGCAGCTTGGAAGCTAGCGGGAGTGGCACAGATACGCAGTATTTT,CASSLEASGSGTDTQYF
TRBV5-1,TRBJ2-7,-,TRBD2,TGCGCCAGCAGCGTAGGACTAGCGGTCAGTAAGGAGCAGTACTTC,CASSVGLAVSKEQYF
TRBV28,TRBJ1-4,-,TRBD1,TGTGCCAGCAGTACGACAGGGCCCAATGAAAAACTGTTTTTT,CASSTTGPNEKLFF
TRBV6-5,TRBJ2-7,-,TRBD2,TGTGCCAGCAGTTCGAGGACTAGCGGGGGTCGCGAGCAGTACTTC,CASSSRTSGGREQYF
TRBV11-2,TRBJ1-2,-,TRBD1,TGTGCCAGCAGTTCTAACAGGGGGCACTATGGCTACACCTTC,CASSSNRGHYGYTF